Below, 20 T cell receptor beta chains from the same sample are listed, as sequenced in a study of T-cell memory formation after mild COVID-19. TCRdb independently ran MiXCR on the 5' RACE reads; one entry per CDR3 protein. The sample records roughly 300,000 distinct CDR3 sequences, roughly 8.2% being singletons. What was sequenced was PBMCs or a T cell subset sorted from them (not recorded which). These receptors all come from a man aged 18 to 29 who had mild COVID-19 (a few samples of this study predate the infection). Cell type and time point are not known.

The rearrangement joins TRBV6-5 to TRBJ2-7; possibly TRBD2 for D (6 bases). This CDR3 has 14 amino acids. Trimming pared 4 bases from V and 6 bases from J, leaving 16 bases between. CDR1 is MNHEY, CDR2 SVGAGI, per germline. The CDR3 DNA reads TGTGCCAGCAGTTCCCACGGGCGGGGTGTCGAGCAGTACTTC. Amino acids: CASSSHGRGVEQYF.

This clonotype has only a few counts. This rearrangement joins TRBV6-6 to TRBJ1-1, with D perhaps matching TRBD1 (5 bases). CDR1 and CDR2 (germline): MNHNY, SVGAGI (reference sequence). The CDR3 loop spans 14 amino acids. Deletions cut 6 bases from V and 0 bases from J, with 11 bases between. CDR3 coding DNA: TGTGCCAGCAGGCCCGGGACCTTGAACACTGAAGCTTTCTTT. It is translated as CASRPGTLNTEAFF.

V is TRBV5-6 and J is TRBJ2-7; 12 bases are shared with TRBD2. The CDR3 sequence is 18 residues long. V gave up 0 bases and J gave up 3 bases; unmatched junction bases: 10. In germline, CDR1 is SGHDT, CDR2 YYEEEE. The CDR3 protein is CASSLGGSGLAGYYEQYV. CDR3 DNA: TGTGCCAGCAGCTTGGGAGGATCGGGACTAGCGGGTTACTACGAGCAGTACGTC.

The chain joins TRBV30 to TRBJ2-5, with D unclear. Trimming left V 0 bases short and J 5 bases short, with 13 bases between. The CDR3 length is 14 residues. Germline V gives CDR1 GTSNPN, CDR2 SVGIG (reference sequence). The CDR3 coding sequence is TGTGCCTGGAGTGTAGGATTGTTGTTGGAGACCCAGTACTTC. Translated: CAWSVGLLLETQYF. Together with reference TRBV30 and TRBJ2-5, the CDR3 gives the full variable domain: SQTIHQWPATLVQPVGSPLSLECTVEGTSNPNLYWYRQAAGRGLQLLFYSVGIGQISSEVPQNLSASRPQDRQFILSSKKLLLSDSGFYLCAWSVGLLLETQYFGPGTRLLVL.

V usage is TRBV4-3 and J usage is TRBJ2-5, with unresolved D. Germline V gene data show CDR1 as LGHNA and CDR2 as YSLEER. V was clipped by 0 bases and J by 4 bases, with 9 bases between them. The CDR3 covers 14 residues. CDR3 sequence reads: CASSQDILRETQYF. In nucleotides, the CDR3 is TGCGCCAGCAGCCAAGATATTCTGAGAGAGACCCAGTACTTC.

This clonotype was picked up a small number of times. V and J are TRBV2 and TRBJ2-1; D remains ambiguous. The V end was cut by 5 bases, the J end by 6 bases, with 8 bases between. Per germline, CDR1 SNHLY and CDR2 FYNNEI. There are 12 residues in the CDR3. The CDR3 region is CASSWLPNEQFF. CDR3 nucleotides: TGTGCCAGCAGTTGGCTACCCAATGAGCAGTTCTTC.

This clonotype was seen a few times. This rearrangement joins TRBV5-4 to TRBJ1-6, with 10 bases identical to TRBD1. Unmatched junction bases numbered 5, after V lost 3 bases and J lost 8 bases. Germline V CDR1 and CDR2: SGHNT, YYREEE (reference sequence). The length of the CDR3 is 15 residues. CDR3 sequence (DNA): TGTGCCAGCAGCTCACTGACAGGGGGCTATTCACCCCTCCACTTT. Amino acid sequence: CASSSLTGGYSPLHF.

The V call is TRBV3-1, the J call TRBJ1-4; possibly TRBD1 for D (6 bases). The V end was cut by 4 bases, the J end by 6 bases, with 15 bases between. From germline, CDR1 is LGHDT and CDR2 YNNKEL (reference sequence). The CDR3 sequence is 15 residues long. In DNA form, the CDR3 reads TGTGCCAGCAGCCCAATCGGGACACGCTATGAAAAACTGTTTTTT. As protein: CASSPIGTRYEKLFF.

This clonotype came up many times. The chain joins TRBV5-1 to TRBJ2-1; TRBD2 might be the D (5 bases). Germline loops: CDR1 SGHRS, CDR2 YFSETQ. Trimming removed 0 bases from V and 8 bases from J, with 18 bases in between. This CDR3 region has 16 residues. The CDR3 region has the DNA TGCGCCAGCAGCTTGGCCGGGGTCGTTGAAAGTTATGAGCAGTTCTTC. The encoded protein is CASSLAGVVESYEQFF. The full variable domain, completed using reference TRBV5-1 and TRBJ2-1, is KAGVTQTPRYLIKTRGQQVTLSCSPISGHRSVSWYQQTPGQGLQFLFEYFSETQRNKGNFPGRFSGRQFSNSRSEMNVSTLELGDSALYLCASSLAGVVESYEQFFGPGTRLTVL.

This clonotype appeared a few times. V usage is TRBV20-1 and J usage is TRBJ1-1; D gene ambiguous. The length of the CDR3 is 13 residues. V lost 3 bases and J 1 base, leaving 9 bases between the germline ends. Germline lookup yields CDR1 DFQATT and CDR2 SNEGSKA (reference sequence). The DNA for the CDR3 is TGCAGTGCTAGTAAGACTCCGAACACTGAAGCTTTCTTT. Residues: CSASKTPNTEAFF.

This clonotype was detected ten times or more. The chain couples TRBV20-1 to TRBJ2-7; TRBD2 matches at 9 bases. This CDR3 region has 14 residues. Germline-derived CDR1 and CDR2 are DFQATT and SNEGSKA (reference sequence). V lost 5 bases to trimming and J lost 1 base; unmatched junction nucleotides: 6. The CDR3 DNA sequence: TGCAGTGCTGCGCGAAGCGGGGGGTCCTACGAGCAGTACTTC. Translated: CSAARSGGSYEQYF.

This clonotype was seen repeatedly, ten times or more. The V and J genes are TRBV10-3 and TRBJ2-5; TRBD2 might be the D (6 bases). CDR1 and CDR2 from the germline V gene are ENHRY and SYGVKD. V dropped 7 bases and J dropped 3 bases, with 6 bases sitting between them. The CDR3 runs 11 residues. The CDR3 region is CAIKREETQYF. The CDR3, as DNA: TGTGCCATCAAGCGGGAAGAGACCCAGTACTTC.

The rearrangement uses TRBV5-4 and TRBJ2-2; no clear D. The CDR3 has 12 amino acids. Germline loops: CDR1 SGHNT, CDR2 YYREEE (reference sequence). V gave up 4 bases and J gave up 5 bases, with 6 bases separating them. The CDR3 here is CASSPKTGELFF. CDR3 nucleotide sequence: TGTGCCAGCAGCCCCAAAACCGGGGAGCTGTTTTTT.

This clonotype was observed a handful of times. This chain joins TRBV6-6 and TRBJ1-2; D possibly corresponds to TRBD1 (5 bases). This CDR3 has 14 residues. The germline CDR1 and CDR2 sequences are MNHNY and SVGAGI (reference sequence). V gave up 0 bases and J gave up 4 bases, with 9 bases separating them. The CDR3, as DNA: TGTGCCAGCAGTTACTCTCCAGGGACCTATGGCTACACCTTC. It is translated as CASSYSPGTYGYTF.

This clonotype was found a few times. The chain uses TRBV20-1 and TRBJ2-2; maybe TRBD2 (6 bases). CDR3 length equals 14 residues. The germline gives CDR1 DFQATT, CDR2 SNEGSKA (reference sequence). V shed 6 bases and J shed 5 bases, with 16 bases lying between them. The CDR3 DNA reads TGCAGTGCGAAAACCCCGGCGGGGACCGGGGAGCTGTTTTTT. As protein: CSAKTPAGTGELFF.

V and J are TRBV4-2 and TRBJ1-3, with D maybe TRBD1 (5 bases). Germline values: CDR1 LGHNA, CDR2 YNFKEQ. This CDR3 is built from 13 residues. Trimming removed 0 bases from V and 6 bases from J, with 6 bases in between. CDR3 coding DNA: TGTGCCAGCAGCCAAGAGACAGCAAACACCATATATTTT. It translates to CASSQETANTIYF.

The V call is TRBV7-2, the J call TRBJ2-1, with 11 bases identical to TRBD2. The CDR3 sequence is 13 residues long. J lost 9 bases, V lost 3 bases, and 1 base had no gene match. Looked up from germline, CDR1 is SGHTA and CDR2 is FQGNSA. The CDR3 DNA sequence: TGTGCCAGCAGCTTTAGCGGGGGGGCTGAGCAGTTCTTC. This gives the protein CASSFSGGAEQFF.

The V gene is TRBV5-1, the J gene TRBJ1-1; the D gene is possibly TRBD1 (5 bases). Per the germline V gene, CDR1 is SGHRS and CDR2 is YFSETQ. The CDR3 loop spans 14 amino acids. V was trimmed by 4 bases and J by 1 base, leaving 11 bases between them. The CDR3 sequence: CASSRPGPNTEAFF. CDR3 DNA: TGCGCCAGCAGCCGTCCAGGGCCGAACACTGAAGCTTTCTTT.

The V and J genes are TRBV7-2 and TRBJ1-2; D may be TRBD1 (6 bases). This CDR3 is 15 amino acids long. Looked up from germline, CDR1 is SGHTA and CDR2 is FQGNSA. V lost 4 bases and J 5 bases, leaving 17 bases between the germline ends. The CDR3 sequence is CASSSSVGTKYGYTF. In DNA form, the CDR3 reads TGTGCCAGCAGCTCAAGTGTCGGGACAAAGTATGGCTACACCTTC.

This clonotype has just a few counts. The chain recombines TRBV12-3 or TRBV12-4 with TRBJ2-5; 10 bases match TRBD2. Unmatched junction bases numbered 8, after V lost 5 bases and J lost 5 bases. The CDR3 totals 15 residues. This CDR3 is CASSRFGAGGETQYF. The CDR3 DNA follows: TGTGCCAGCAGTCGTTTCGGAGCGGGAGGGGAGACCCAGTACTTC.